What follows are 32 T cell receptor beta chains derived from one specimen sequenced in a study of cytomegalovirus exposure and HLA in healthy donors. The study ran its PCR with 60 Vbeta and 13 Jbeta primers. Libraries were prepared by immunoSEQ multiplex PCR; TCRdb keeps only in-frame clonotypes and omits some of them. The table lists approximately 170,000 clones, about 85% of them singletons. Specimen: PBMCs. The receptors stem from a boy aged 2 to 10 in good health and CMV-seronegative.

The chain has TRBV11-3 and TRBJ2-2; no clear D. Trimming removed 3 bases at V and 3 bases at J, with 14 bases between. CDR1 is SGHNT and CDR2 is YENEEA in the germline V gene. The CDR3 runs 16 residues. CDR3 nucleotide sequence: TGTGCCAGCAGCTTTTCGTCGGGTTCTTACACCGGGGAGCTGTTTTTT. As protein: CASSFSSGSYTGELFF.

Only a few counts were recorded for this clone. V gene TRBV28 combines with J gene TRBJ1-4; the match to TRBD1 covers 8 bases. J gave up 8 bases and V 5 bases, and 19 bases lay outside the gene matches. The germline V gene has CDR1 MDHEN and CDR2 SYDVKM. The CDR3 spans 18 residues. In DNA form, the CDR3 reads TGTGCCAGCAGTCAAAGCAGGTCGAGCAGGGGGCGACTGGAAAAACTGTTTTTT. It is translated as CASSQSRSSRGRLEKLFF. The entire variable domain, with the rest obtained from reference TRBV28 and TRBJ1-4, is as follows: DVKVTQSSRYLVKRTGEKVFLECVQDMDHENMFWYRQDPGLGLRLIYFSYDVKMKEKGDIPEGYSVSREKKERFSLILESASTNQTSMYLCASSQSRSSRGRLEKLFFGSGTQLSVL.

V gene TRBV4-1 combines with J gene TRBJ2-5; D is possibly TRBD2 (6 bases). The CDR3 length is 15 residues. The V end was cut by 1 base, the J end by 2 bases, with 11 bases between. In germline, CDR1 is MGHRA, CDR2 YSYEKL. The CDR3 protein is CASSQGLGGQETQYF. The CDR3 DNA reads TGCGCCAGCAGCCAAGGGCTGGGGGGTCAAGAGACCCAGTACTTC.

The chain employs TRBV11-2 and TRBJ2-3; D unresolved. Trimming took 1 base from V and 2 from J, leaving 16 bases between them. Germline lookup yields CDR1 SGHAT and CDR2 FQNNGV. The CDR3 is 17 amino acids. CDR3: CASSLGVGGPTTDTQYF. DNA for the CDR3: TGTGCCAGCAGCTTAGGAGTCGGCGGCCCAACCACAGATACGCAGTATTTT. Filled out from reference TRBV11-2 and TRBJ2-3, the complete variable domain reads EAGVAQSPRYKIIEKRQSVAFWCNPISGHATLYWYQQILGQGPKLLIQFQNNGVVDDSQLPKDRFSAERLKGVDSTLKIQPAKLEDSAVYLCASSLGVGGPTTDTQYFGPGTRLTVL.

The CDR3: CASSEARQGYFPRGYTF. For the CDR3, the DNA is TGTGCCAGCAGTGAAGCGAGGCAGGGCTATTTCCCTCGGGGCTACACCTTC. The chain is built from TRBV6-1 and TRBJ1-2; D may be TRBD1 (5 bases). The CDR3 has 17 amino acids. Trimming cost V 0 bases and J 8 bases, with 22 bases left between them. In germline, CDR1 is MNHNS, CDR2 SASEGT.

V and J are TRBV5-4 and TRBJ2-1; TRBD2 matches 8 bases. CDR3 length equals 15 residues. The V gene's germline CDR1 is SGHNT and CDR2 YYREEE (reference sequence). Trimming took 1 base from V and 8 from J; bases not matched to a gene: 8. The CDR3 DNA sequence: TGTGCCAGCAGCTTGTTTGGGACTAGTCGGGATGAGCAGTTCTTC. It yields the protein CASSLFGTSRDEQFF.

The rearrangement joins TRBV28 to TRBJ1-1; no reliable D call. The V end was cut by 3 bases, the J end by 3 bases, with 20 bases between. The CDR3 consists of 17 residues. From germline, CDR1 is MDHEN and CDR2 SYDVKM. The CDR3: CASSFPPVSPTDTEAFF. The DNA of the CDR3 is TGTGCCAGCAGTTTCCCACCGGTATCTCCTACAGACACTGAAGCTTTCTTT.

Written as DNA, the CDR3 is TGTGCTAGTGCCCTCGGGACAGGGAGTAACCCCCAGCATTTT. Amino acid sequence: CASALGTGSNPQHF. The chain joins TRBV12-5 to TRBJ1-5; 9 bases map to TRBD1. CDR3 length: 14 residues. Germline V CDR1 and CDR2: LGHNT, FRNRAP. V shed 7 bases, J shed 10 bases, and the junction held 11 bases outside the gene matches. The full variable domain, completed using reference TRBV12-5 and TRBJ1-5, is DARVTQTPRHKVTEMGQEVTMRCQPILGHNTVFWYRQTMMQGLELLAYFRNRAPLDDSGMPKDRFSAEMPDATLATLKIQPSEPRDSAVYFCASALGTGSNPQHFGDGTRLSIL.

The genes are TRBV28 and TRBJ2-3, with 8 bases identical to TRBD2. The germline V gene has CDR1 MDHEN and CDR2 SYDVKM. The CDR3 has 16 residues. J was trimmed by 3 bases and V by 6 bases; bases with no gene match: 11. For the CDR3, the DNA is TGTGCCAGCAGGTCCCGGGGGGGCGGGTGGACAGATACGCAGTATTTT. Translated, it gives CASRSRGGGWTDTQYF.

This clone was picked up one time. V is TRBV7-9 and J is TRBJ2-5, with 9 positions matching TRBD2. CDR3 length: 16 amino acids. V shed 0 bases and J 6 bases; nucleotides not matched to a gene: 8. CDR1 SEHNR and CDR2 FQNEAQ come from the germline V gene (reference sequence). CDR3 sequence reads: CASSLASAGGPQTQYF. CDR3 in DNA: TGTGCCAGCAGCTTAGCGAGTGCGGGGGGGCCGCAGACCCAGTACTTC.

This clone was seen once. CDR3 bases: TGTGCCAGCAGTCCCTTCGGGACTATCGGACGAAGAAGCTCCTACAATGAGCAGTTCTTC. Protein: CASSPFGTIGRRSSYNEQFF. The chain is built from TRBV28 and TRBJ2-1; TRBD2 agrees at 7 bases. The CDR3 extends over 20 amino acids. V trimming: 5 bases; J trimming: 0 bases; junction bases outside the gene matches: 19. Germline lookup yields CDR1 MDHEN and CDR2 SYDVKM.

This clone is a singleton in its sample. The chain carries TRBV5-1 and TRBJ1-2, with unresolved D. The V and J ends lost 0 bases and 0 bases respectively, with 9 bases between them. The germline CDR1 and CDR2 sequences are SGHRS and YFSETQ. The CDR3 is 15 residues long. In DNA form, the CDR3 reads TGCGCCAGCAGCTTGGACGGCAGGTCTAACTATGGCTACACCTTC. Protein: CASSLDGRSNYGYTF.

This chain links TRBV5-6 with TRBJ2-5; tentative D call: TRBD2 (5 bases). The CDR3 has 13 residues. Germline V gene lookup returns CDR1 SGHDT and CDR2 YYEEEE. With 1 base removed from V and 13 bases from J, the gap between germline ends came to 17 bases. CDR3 coding DNA: TGTGCCAGCAGCTTGCTCCCCCTCGGGATCTCGTACTTC. Amino acid sequence: CASSLLPLGISYF.

This clone has a handful of counts. The gene calls are TRBV2 and TRBJ2-2, with TRBD2 matching over 7 bases. CDR1 and CDR2 from the germline V gene are SNHLY and FYNNEI. Unmatched junction bases numbered 7, after V lost 2 bases and J lost 4 bases. The CDR3 contains 16 residues. Here the CDR3 reads CASSERLAVFTGELFF. In nucleotides, the CDR3 is TGTGCCAGCAGTGAACGGCTAGCGGTCTTCACCGGGGAGCTGTTTTTT.

V and J are TRBV4-1 and TRBJ2-3, with D perhaps matching TRBD2 (6 bases). The CDR3 has 17 residues. Germline lookup yields CDR1 MGHRA and CDR2 YSYEKL. Trimming took off 1 base at V and 2 bases at J, with 16 bases between the two ends. As DNA, the CDR3 is TGCGCCAGCAGCCAAGGCGAGGCTAGCGCGATCACAGATACGCAGTATTTT. It is translated as CASSQGEASAITDTQYF.

This clone came up a few times. The V call is TRBV19, the J call TRBJ2-6; D call uncertain. There are 17 residues in the CDR3. Between the trimmed V and J ends, which lost 5 bases and 0 bases, there was a span of 14 bases. CDR1 and CDR2 from the germline V gene are LNHDA and SQIVND (reference sequence). Here the CDR3 reads CASSPRSMSSGANVLTF. The CDR3, as DNA: TGTGCCAGTAGTCCCCGGTCTATGAGCTCTGGGGCCAACGTCCTGACTTTC.

The V call is TRBV4-1, the J call TRBJ1-4; D is unresolved. This CDR3 spans 13 amino acids. Deletions cut 3 bases from V and 7 bases from J, with 9 bases between. Germline loops: CDR1 MGHRA, CDR2 YSYEKL. The CDR3 here is CASSQWIAEKLFF. In nucleotides, the CDR3 is TGCGCCAGCAGCCAGTGGATAGCTGAAAAACTGTTTTTT.

This chain links TRBV23-1 with TRBJ2-2, with 11 bases lining up with TRBD2. TRBV23-1 is recorded as an ORF, its role being uncertain. The ends lost 0 bases at V and 0 bases at J; junction bases unmatched: 9. The CDR3 length is 20 residues. In DNA, the CDR3 is TGCGCCAGCAGTCAATCGGTCCTAGCGGGGGGCCCCCCGAACACCGGGGAGCTGTTTTTT. Residues: CASSQSVLAGGPPNTGELFF.

This chain connects TRBV6-1 to TRBJ1-1, with 10 bases identical to TRBD1. The CDR3 contains 13 residues. Per germline, CDR1 MNHNS and CDR2 SASEGT. The J segment lost 2 bases and the V segment lost 8 bases, leaving 2 bases of the junction unmatched. The CDR3 sequence is CASDRGPNTEAFF. DNA of the CDR3: TGTGCCAGCGACAGGGGGCCTAACACTGAAGCTTTCTTT.

This chain connects TRBV7-8 to TRBJ1-2; 8 bases match TRBD1. V was pared by 4 bases and J by 7 bases, with 11 bases of the junction left unmatched. CDR1 SGHVS and CDR2 FQNEAQ come from the germline V gene. This CDR3 has 15 residues. For the CDR3, the DNA is TGTGCCAGCAGCTCGACAGGGGATAGGTCCGCTGGCTACACCTTC. Its protein is CASSSTGDRSAGYTF.

The chain employs TRBV5-4 and TRBJ1-2; 7 bases match TRBD1. The CDR3 has 13 residues. Germline V gene data show CDR1 as SGHNT and CDR2 as YYREEE (reference sequence). The J segment lost 5 bases and the V segment lost 2 bases, leaving 3 bases of the junction unmatched. In DNA form, the CDR3 reads TGTGCCAGCAGCTTCAAGGGGGCTTATGGCTACACCTTC. Translated: CASSFKGAYGYTF.

V gene TRBV6-1 combines with J gene TRBJ2-1, with 8 bases lining up with TRBD2. This CDR3 contains 15 residues. Trimming cost V 3 bases and J 6 bases; bases outside gene matches: 7. Germline CDR1 reads MNHNS; CDR2 reads SASEGT. The CDR3: CASSDVRAGVNEQFF. CDR3 nucleotides: TGTGCCAGCAGTGACGTTCGAGCGGGAGTCAATGAGCAGTTCTTC.

The chain recombines TRBV9 with TRBJ1-1; D not resolved. This CDR3 has 13 residues. Germline CDR1 is SGDLS and CDR2 is YYNGEE. Trimming removed 4 bases from V and 4 bases from J, with 11 bases in between. CDR3 DNA sequence: TGTGCCAGCAGCCCCCCTCCGAGCACTGAAGCTTTCTTT. It codes for CASSPPPSTEAFF.

This rearrangement joins TRBV19 to TRBJ2-2, with 7 bases matching TRBD2. V dropped 5 bases and J dropped 1; count of bases not matched to a gene: 10. The germline V gene encodes CDR1 LNHDA and CDR2 SQIVND (reference sequence). The CDR3 sequence is 17 residues long. CDR3 in DNA: TGTGCCAGTAGTCCGTGGGAGGGCCAGGGGAACACCGGGGAGCTGTTTTTT. This sequence encodes CASSPWEGQGNTGELFF.

This clone was seen just once. The CDR3 region is CSVTLTSGPYEQYF. The CDR3 DNA follows: TGCAGCGTTACGTTAACTAGCGGCCCCTACGAGCAGTACTTC. The chain combines TRBV29-1 with TRBJ2-7; 8 bases are a match to TRBD2. CDR3 length: 14 residues. Germline V lookup: CDR1 SQVTM, CDR2 ANQGSEA. V lost 5 bases to trimming and J lost 2 bases; unmatched junction nucleotides: 8.

This clone appeared a few times. This chain uses TRBV5-4 with TRBJ2-1; 12 nucleotides line up with TRBD2. Germline CDR1 is SGHNT and CDR2 is YYREEE (reference sequence). The V segment lost 4 bases and the J segment 12 bases; nucleotides outside the gene matches: 14. The CDR3 is made up of 16 amino acids. The CDR3 is CASSLDPSGGAVGQFF. The CDR3 region has the DNA TGTGCCAGCAGCCTCGACCCTAGCGGGGGGGCCGTCGGGCAGTTCTTC.

V usage is TRBV14 and J usage is TRBJ2-1, with 11 bases that match TRBD2. CDR3 length: 18 residues. Germline-derived CDR1 and CDR2 are SGHDN and FVKESK. The V and J ends lost 4 bases and 4 bases, in that order; junction bases with no gene match: 12. The DNA for the CDR3 is TGTGCCAGCAGCCCTACCCGGGCTAGCGGGAGGCGATACAATGAGCAGTTCTTC. The encoded protein is CASSPTRASGRRYNEQFF.

The rearrangement uses TRBV5-4 and TRBJ1-2; TRBD1 agrees at 9 bases. V lost 4 bases, J lost 5 bases, and 6 bases stayed unmatched. Germline CDR1 is SGHNT and CDR2 is YYREEE (reference sequence). The CDR3 totals 14 residues. CDR3 sequence (DNA): TGTGCCAGCAGCCGTACCGGGACAGGGTATGGCTACACCTTC. Its protein is CASSRTGTGYGYTF.

V and J are TRBV2 and TRBJ2-2; D is unclear. Germline V gene sequence: CDR1 SNHLY, CDR2 FYNNEI. The CDR3 runs to 12 residues. V lost 3 bases and J lost 9, with 8 bases in between. CDR3 sequence (DNA): TGTGCCAGCAGTGACGGTTCCAGGGAGCTGTTTTTT. Amino acid sequence: CASSDGSRELFF.

This chain links TRBV6-5 with TRBJ1-3, with 10 bases lining up with TRBD1. J was trimmed by 2 bases and V by 6 bases; bases with no gene match: 1. Looked up from germline, CDR1 is MNHEY and CDR2 is SVGAGI. CDR3 length: 14 amino acids. The CDR3, as DNA: TGTGCCAGCAGCGACAGGGGGCCTGGAAACACCATATATTTT. Encoded protein: CASSDRGPGNTIYF.

The rearrangement links TRBV7-9 to TRBJ2-5; D is perhaps TRBD2 (6 bases). Trimming cost V 6 bases and J 1 base, with 9 bases left between them. CDR1 is SEHNR, CDR2 FQNEAQ, per germline (reference sequence). This CDR3 region has 13 residues. The CDR3 nucleotides are TGTGCCAGCAGGCGGGACTCCCAAGAGACCCAGTACTTC. This codes for CASRRDSQETQYF.

The chain links TRBV5-4 to TRBJ2-1; D uncertain. Germline CDR1 and CDR2: SGHNT and YYREEE (reference sequence). The germline V and J ends were trimmed by 0 bases and 9 bases, with 10 bases remaining between them. The CDR3 sequence is 13 residues long. The CDR3 bases are TGTGCCAGCAGCTTGGGTGGCGGCAGTGAGCAGTTCTTC. It is translated as CASSLGGGSEQFF. Drawing the rest from reference TRBV5-4 and TRBJ2-1, the complete variable domain is ETGVTQSPTHLIKTRGQQVTLRCSSQSGHNTVSWYQQALGQGPQFIFQYYREEENGRGNFPPRFSGLQFPNYSSELNVNALELDDSALYLCASSLGGGSEQFFGPGTRLTVL.